The 18 T cell receptor beta chains reported below all come from one sample, sequenced in a study of siplizumab effects on memory and regulatory T cells. Here immunoSEQ multiplex PCR was the method, and the copy in TCRdb shows in-frame clones only, minus some. The sample lists approximately 100,000 clones, 94% seen once, with over 0.55% in the top ten. The specimen sequenced was Tregs sorted from blood. The receptors originated from a human donor in good health.

The chain employs TRBV5-1 and TRBJ2-3; 7 bases fit TRBD2. Germline V gene lookup returns CDR1 SGHRS and CDR2 YFSETQ. The CDR3 has 14 residues. Trimming at V came to 1 base and at J to 4 bases, leaving 3 bases not matched to a gene. The CDR3 DNA reads TGCGCCAGCAGCTTGTCCCGGGGGGCAGATACGCAGTATTTT. Its translation: CASSLSRGADTQYF.

This chain links TRBV28 with TRBJ2-5; 8 bases fit TRBD2. The germline V gene encodes CDR1 MDHEN and CDR2 SYDVKM. This CDR3 has 16 amino acids. V lost 1 base, J lost 5 bases, and 9 bases stayed unmatched. The CDR3 loop is CASSLLSGSGMETQYF. The CDR3 DNA sequence: TGTGCCAGCAGTTTATTGAGCGGGAGTGGTATGGAGACCCAGTACTTC.

This clone was detected only once. The chain combines TRBV27 with TRBJ1-2; D not certain. V was pared by 6 bases and J by 2 bases, with 7 bases between. The CDR3 totals 12 residues. Germline CDR1 is MNHEY and CDR2 is SMNVEV (reference sequence). The CDR3 region is CASSRTNYGYTF. The CDR3, as DNA: TGTGCCAGCAGCCGGACGAACTATGGCTACACCTTC.

This sequence joins TRBV5-4 and TRBJ2-2; 11 bases map to TRBD2. CDR3 length: 17 residues. With V trimmed by 3 bases and J by 2 bases, 6 bases remained unmatched. Germline CDR1 is SGHNT and CDR2 is YYREEE (reference sequence). The CDR3, as DNA: TGTGCCAGCAGCTCGCTAGCGGGAGGTTCTAACACCGGGGAGCTGTTTTTT. Amino acid sequence: CASSSLAGGSNTGELFF.

The chain joins TRBV4-2 to TRBJ2-7, with D uncertain. Trimming took off 0 bases at V and 1 base at J, with 16 bases between the two ends. The CDR3 spans 17 residues. In germline, CDR1 is LGHNA, CDR2 YNFKEQ. The CDR3 region is CASSQDFNSADSYEQYF. CDR3 coding DNA: TGTGCCAGCAGCCAAGATTTTAATTCGGCGGATTCCTACGAGCAGTACTTC.

The sample holds one count of this clone. The chain combines TRBV5-1 with TRBJ2-3; weak D call: TRBD1 (6 bases). The CDR3 length is 16 residues. V lost 0 bases to trimming and J lost 2 bases, with 13 bases between them. In germline, CDR1 is SGHRS, CDR2 YFSETQ. The CDR3 spells CASSLVIGGYTDTQYF. The DNA of the CDR3 is TGCGCCAGCAGCTTGGTGATAGGGGGTTACACAGATACGCAGTATTTT. Filled out from reference TRBV5-1 and TRBJ2-3, the complete variable domain reads KAGVTQTPRYLIKTRGQQVTLSCSPISGHRSVSWYQQTPGQGLQFLFEYFSETQRNKGNFPGRFSGRQFSNSRSEMNVSTLELGDSALYLCASSLVIGGYTDTQYFGPGTRLTVL.

The rearrangement uses TRBV7-9 and TRBJ2-1, with 8 bases aligning to TRBD2. The CDR3 consists of 15 residues. J lost 5 bases, V lost 6 bases, and 9 bases had no gene match. In germline, CDR1 is SEHNR, CDR2 FQNEAQ (reference sequence). As DNA, the CDR3 is TGTGCCAGCAGGGTTAGCGGGAATTATCACAATGAGCAGTTCTTC. Translation: CASRVSGNYHNEQFF.

The chain carries TRBV29-1 and TRBJ2-5; perhaps TRBD1 as D (5 bases). The germline gives CDR1 SQVTM, CDR2 ANQGSEA. Trimming left V 6 bases short and J 4 bases short, with 15 bases between. The CDR3 spans 13 residues. CDR3 sequence (DNA): TGCAGCGTAGACACAGGATGGCGAGAGACCCAGTACTTC. Its protein product is CSVDTGWRETQYF.

This sequence joins TRBV7-2 and TRBJ2-7; tentatively, D is TRBD1 (5 bases). The CDR3 runs to 13 residues. The V end was cut by 5 bases, the J end by 3 bases, with 11 bases between. Germline loops: CDR1 SGHTA, CDR2 FQGNSA. The CDR3 DNA sequence: TGTGCCAGCAGCCGAGACAGATTCTACGAGCAGTACTTC. This translates into CASSRDRFYEQYF.

The CDR3 DNA sequence: TGCGCCAGCAGCACCCTGAGCGGCACAGATACGCAGTATTTT. Amino acid sequence: CASSTLSGTDTQYF. This chain joins TRBV5-1 and TRBJ2-3; D unresolved. Germline-derived CDR1 and CDR2 are SGHRS and YFSETQ. V shed 4 bases and J shed 1 base, with 10 bases lying between them. The CDR3 spans 14 residues.

The chain couples TRBV2 to TRBJ1-2, with 7 bases lining up with TRBD1. CDR3 size: 13 residues. Germline V gene sequence: CDR1 SNHLY, CDR2 FYNNEI. V shed 7 bases and J 4 bases; nucleotides not matched to a gene: 6. CDR3 nucleotides: TGTGCCAGCACTCCGGACAGGCTCTATGGCTACACCTTC. As protein: CASTPDRLYGYTF.

The CDR3 nucleotides are TGCGCCAGCAGCTTTAACAGCGGGAGTGGAGGAGATACGCAGTATTTT. Translating gives CASSFNSGSGGDTQYF. V and J are TRBV5-1 and TRBJ2-3; 8 bases match TRBD2. The V gene end was trimmed by 2 bases and the J gene end by 5 bases; junction bases not matched to a gene: 10. This CDR3 is 16 amino acids long. In germline, CDR1 is SGHRS, CDR2 YFSETQ. Combining the CDR3 with reference TRBV5-1 and TRBJ2-3 gives the whole variable domain KAGVTQTPRYLIKTRGQQVTLSCSPISGHRSVSWYQQTPGQGLQFLFEYFSETQRNKGNFPGRFSGRQFSNSRSEMNVSTLELGDSALYLCASSFNSGSGGDTQYFGPGTRLTVL.

V is TRBV30 and J is TRBJ2-3; a weak D match, TRBD1 (5 bases). The CDR3 has 15 residues. V was trimmed by 2 bases and J by 0 bases, leaving 12 bases between them. From germline, CDR1 is GTSNPN and CDR2 SVGIG (reference sequence). The CDR3 sequence is CAWSRQPYSTDTQYF. CDR3 nucleotide sequence: TGTGCCTGGAGTAGACAGCCCTATAGCACAGATACGCAGTATTTT.

This clone was recorded only once. CDR3 region: CASSYSYRNYGYTF. CDR3 in DNA: TGTGCCAGCAGTTACTCGTACAGGAACTATGGCTACACCTTC. The chain uses TRBV6-7 and TRBJ1-2; a weak D match, TRBD1 (5 bases). TRBV6-7 is treated as an ORF (open reading frame) with a function not yet certain. With 0 bases removed from V and 2 bases from J, the gap between germline ends came to 7 bases. The CDR3 length is 14 residues.

V is TRBV18 and J is TRBJ2-7; D remains ambiguous. The CDR3 covers 13 residues. The germline gives CDR1 KGHSH, CDR2 LQKENI. V was shortened by 2 bases and J by 5 bases, with 10 bases between the two germline ends. CDR3 residues: CASSPLPGNEQYF. As DNA, the CDR3 is TGTGCCAGCTCACCATTACCAGGCAACGAGCAGTACTTC.

The rearrangement uses TRBV18 and TRBJ1-1; no reliable D call. CDR3 length: 15 amino acids. Per the germline V gene, CDR1 is KGHSH and CDR2 is LQKENI. Trimming pared 3 bases from V and 1 base from J, leaving 12 bases between. CDR3 loop: CASSPPTGGNTEAFF. The CDR3 nucleotides are TGTGCCAGCTCACCGCCCACCGGCGGGAACACTGAAGCTTTCTTT.

This clone occurred a few times. The genes are TRBV27 and TRBJ1-1; D gene unclear. Per the germline V gene, CDR1 is MNHEY and CDR2 is SMNVEV (reference sequence). V dropped 5 bases and J dropped 1 base, with 5 bases sitting between them. This CDR3 has 12 amino acids. CDR3 DNA: TGTGCCAGCAGTAGACCGAACACTGAAGCTTTCTTT. Protein sequence: CASSRPNTEAFF.

This chain connects TRBV11-2 to TRBJ2-3; D remains unclear. Per the germline V gene, CDR1 is SGHAT and CDR2 is FQNNGV. The length of the CDR3 is 15 residues. V was clipped by 0 bases and J by 0 bases, with 7 bases between them. The CDR3 spells CASSLDTASTDTQYF. The CDR3 nucleotides are TGTGCCAGCAGCTTAGACACCGCTAGCACAGATACGCAGTATTTT.